Below, 12 T cell receptor beta chains from the same sample are listed, as sequenced in a study of blood T cell repertoires in COVID-19. TCRdb keeps only in-frame clones here, not all; method: immunoSEQ multiplex PCR. The data hold about 270,000 clones, with about 87% observed a single time. Material: peripheral blood. The receptors were gathered from a man aged 60 to 75 who had recovered from COVID-19.

V gene TRBV5-1 combines with J gene TRBJ1-1; D is undetermined. Germline loops: CDR1 SGHRS, CDR2 YFSETQ. The CDR3 runs 16 residues. Trimming removed 4 bases at V and 1 base at J, with 17 bases between. The CDR3 loop is CASSQLKLDGNTEAFF. The CDR3 bases are TGCGCCAGCAGCCAACTCAAGCTAGACGGGAACACTGAAGCTTTCTTT.

The rearrangement joins TRBV14 to TRBJ2-1, with TRBD1 matching over 9 bases. This CDR3 has 16 amino acids. Germline V gives CDR1 SGHDN, CDR2 FVKESK. Trimming at V came to 4 bases and at J to 7 bases, leaving 11 bases not matched to a gene. The CDR3 DNA sequence: TGTGCCAGCAGCCCGCGGGACAGGGTAAATAGAAATGAGCAGTTCTTC. Protein product: CASSPRDRVNRNEQFF. Variable domain in full (rest from reference TRBV14 and TRBJ2-1): EAGVTQFPSHSVIEKGQTVTLRCDPISGHDNLYWYRRVMGKEIKFLLHFVKESKQDESGMPNNRFLAERTGGTYSTLKVQPAELEDSGVYFCASSPRDRVNRNEQFFGPGTRLTVL.

About this clone: One junction end does not reproduce the germline sequence, and a read error may be involved. The chain is built from TRBV5-1 and TRBJ2-4; TRBD1 aligns across 9 bases. CDR1 is SGHRS, CDR2 YFSETQ, per germline. The CDR3 consists of 11 residues. The DNA of the CDR3 is TGCGCCAGCAGCTTGGACAGGGGGCTGGTTTTC. Translated: CASSLDRGLVF.

This chain connects TRBV6-5 to TRBJ1-6, with a tentative D call TRBD1 (6 bases). The CDR3 sequence is 14 residues long. V was shortened by 6 bases and J by 7 bases, with 13 bases between the two germline ends. Per germline, CDR1 MNHEY and CDR2 SVGAGI. The CDR3 region is CASSRDISNSPLHF. CDR3 bases: TGTGCCAGCAGCCGGGACATTTCAAATTCACCCCTCCACTTT.

The chain couples TRBV27 to TRBJ2-1; 8 bases line up with TRBD1. Germline CDR1 and CDR2: MNHEY and SMNVEV (reference sequence). This CDR3 comprises 15 residues. Unmatched junction bases numbered 5, after V lost 6 bases and J lost 1 base. The CDR3, as DNA: TGTGCCAGCAGGGCCGGGACAGGATCCTACAATGAGCAGTTCTTC. Protein sequence: CASRAGTGSYNEQFF.

The chain couples TRBV10-3 to TRBJ1-2, with D tentatively TRBD1 (6 bases). Per germline, CDR1 ENHRY and CDR2 SYGVKD. Trimming pared 7 bases from V and 7 bases from J, leaving 16 bases between. CDR3 size: 13 residues. The CDR3 protein is CAIMGLEGGGYTF. In DNA form, the CDR3 reads TGTGCCATCATGGGTTTGGAAGGGGGTGGCTACACCTTC.

The chain uses TRBV19 and TRBJ1-2; D not resolved. Trimming shortened V by 3 bases and J by 3 bases, and 11 bases separated the two germline ends. This CDR3 has 14 amino acids. Germline V gene lookup returns CDR1 LNHDA and CDR2 SQIVND (reference sequence). Here the CDR3 DNA reads TGTGCCAGTAGTATGAACGGAGTTGACTATGGCTACACCTTC. Protein sequence: CASSMNGVDYGYTF.

The chain is built from TRBV6-1 and TRBJ1-5; a weak D match, TRBD1 (5 bases). Trimming removed 3 bases at V and 1 base at J, with 16 bases between. Germline CDR1 reads MNHNS; CDR2 reads SASEGT. CDR3 length: 17 residues. CDR3 DNA: TGTGCCAGCAGTGACCCCAATCGGAGGGGAAGCAATCAGCCCCAGCATTTT. The encoded protein is CASSDPNRRGSNQPQHF.

This chain joins TRBV5-1 and TRBJ2-1; a weak D match, TRBD1 (7 bases). In germline, CDR1 is SGHRS, CDR2 YFSETQ. The CDR3 length is 15 residues. V was clipped by 7 bases and J by 7 bases, with 21 bases between them. The CDR3 sequence is CASGTPGGKLNEQFF. CDR3 bases: TGCGCCAGCGGGACTCCAGGGGGGAAATTAAATGAGCAGTTCTTC.

The chain uses TRBV11-2 and TRBJ1-2, with a tentative D call TRBD1 (6 bases). Germline V gene lookup returns CDR1 SGHAT and CDR2 FQNNGV. Trimming cost V 6 bases and J 2 bases, with 10 bases left between them. The CDR3 length is 13 residues. Here the CDR3 reads CASSWTENYGYTF. The DNA for the CDR3 is TGTGCCAGCAGTTGGACAGAAAACTATGGCTACACCTTC.

The chain employs TRBV18 and TRBJ1-6, with 7 positions matching TRBD1. The CDR3 has 15 residues. V dropped 2 bases and J dropped 6; count of bases not matched to a gene: 4. Germline CDR1 is KGHSH and CDR2 is LQKENI. CDR3 bases: TGTGCCAGCTCACCATCAGGGGGAGGTAATTCACCCCTCCACTTT. Protein: CASSPSGGGNSPLHF.

This clone was observed once. V gene TRBV30 combines with J gene TRBJ1-2, with TRBD1 matching over 7 bases. The CDR3 consists of 13 residues. The V and J ends lost 0 bases and 7 bases, in that order; junction bases with no gene match: 5. CDR1 is GTSNPN, CDR2 SVGIG, per germline (reference sequence). The CDR3 sequence is CAWSVLGQAGYTF. CDR3 nucleotides: TGTGCCTGGAGTGTACTAGGACAGGCTGGCTACACCTTC.